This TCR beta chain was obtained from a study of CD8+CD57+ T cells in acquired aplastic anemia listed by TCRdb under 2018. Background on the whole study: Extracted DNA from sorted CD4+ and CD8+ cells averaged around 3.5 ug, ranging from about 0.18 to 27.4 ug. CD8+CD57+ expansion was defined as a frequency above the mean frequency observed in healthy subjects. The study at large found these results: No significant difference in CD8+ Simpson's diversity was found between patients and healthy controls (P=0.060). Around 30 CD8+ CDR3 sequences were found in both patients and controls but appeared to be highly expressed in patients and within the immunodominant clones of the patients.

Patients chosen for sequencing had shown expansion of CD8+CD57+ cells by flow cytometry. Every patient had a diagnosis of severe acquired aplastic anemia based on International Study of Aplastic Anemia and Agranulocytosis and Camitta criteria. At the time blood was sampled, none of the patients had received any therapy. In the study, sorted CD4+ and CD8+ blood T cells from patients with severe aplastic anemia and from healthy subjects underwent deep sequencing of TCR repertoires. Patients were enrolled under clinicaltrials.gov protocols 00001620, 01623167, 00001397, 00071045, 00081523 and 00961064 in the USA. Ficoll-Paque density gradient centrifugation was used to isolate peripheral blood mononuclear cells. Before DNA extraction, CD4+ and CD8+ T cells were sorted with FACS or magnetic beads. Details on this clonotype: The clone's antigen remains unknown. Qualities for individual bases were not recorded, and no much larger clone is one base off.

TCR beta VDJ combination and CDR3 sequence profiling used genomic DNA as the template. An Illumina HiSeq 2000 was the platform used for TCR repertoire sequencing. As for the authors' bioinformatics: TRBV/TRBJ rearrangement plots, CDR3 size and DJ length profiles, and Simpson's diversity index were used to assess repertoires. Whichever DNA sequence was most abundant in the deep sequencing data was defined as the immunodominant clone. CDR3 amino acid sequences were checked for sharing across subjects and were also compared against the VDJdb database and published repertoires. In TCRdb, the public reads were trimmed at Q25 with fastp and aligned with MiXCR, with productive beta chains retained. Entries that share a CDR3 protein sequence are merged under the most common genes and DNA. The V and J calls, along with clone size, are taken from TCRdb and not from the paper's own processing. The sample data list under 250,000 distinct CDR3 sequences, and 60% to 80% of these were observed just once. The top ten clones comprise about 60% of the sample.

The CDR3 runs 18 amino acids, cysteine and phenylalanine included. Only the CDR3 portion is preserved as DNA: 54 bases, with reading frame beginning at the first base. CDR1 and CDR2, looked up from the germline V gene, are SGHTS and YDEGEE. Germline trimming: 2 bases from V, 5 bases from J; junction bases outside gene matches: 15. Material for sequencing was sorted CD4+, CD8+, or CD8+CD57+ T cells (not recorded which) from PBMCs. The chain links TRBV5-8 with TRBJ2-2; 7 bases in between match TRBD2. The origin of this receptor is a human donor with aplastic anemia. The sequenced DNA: TGTGCCAGCAGCTTAGGCGCGGGGAGCGGGGTTGTTACCGGGGAGCTGTTTTTT. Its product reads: CASSLGAGSGVVTGELFF. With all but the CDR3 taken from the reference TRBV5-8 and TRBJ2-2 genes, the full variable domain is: EAGVTQSPTHLIKTRGQQATLRCSPISGHTSVYWYQQALGLGLQFLLWYDEGEERNRGNFPPRFSGRQFPNYSSELNVNALELEDSALYLCASSLGAGSGVVTGELFFGEGSRLTVL.